Sequencing of this TCR beta chain was carried out in a study of regulatory T cells in long-lasting Graves disease. Study-wide results and caveats: Patients with persistent disease shared 2,741 public clonotypes, outpacing the approximately 970 shared by new patients.

Relying on iRepertoire HTBI primers and Arm-PCR of CDR3 regions, the team built TCR beta libraries. TCRdb re-derived calls from the multiplex PCR reads in MiXCR, one entry per CDR3 protein. The data contain about 450,000 distinct CDR3 sequences, 14% of them singletons. Time point indicated: newly diagnosed GD, antithyroid drugs for less than 3 months. The TCR library used RNA extracted from PBMCs. Turning to this clonotype: Its specificity is not known.

The V and J ends lost 10 bases and 0 bases respectively, with 22 bases between them. The CDR3 is 16 amino acids. CDR1 is MNHNS, CDR2 SASEGT, per germline. These data also featured in a second study, about T cells in Graves' hyperthyroidism and ophthalmopathy.

The starting material was peripheral blood mononuclear cells (PBMCs), obtained at new diagnosis, from a patient treated with antithyroid drugs. This receptor was obtained from a woman in her forties or fifties with Graves disease. The J gene is TRBJ2-7, the V gene TRBV6-1; possible D gene TRBD1, 6 bases. This chain's CDR3 is CATRGTLLKSSYEQYF. The CDR3 region has the DNA TGTGCCACCCGAGGGACACTACTAAAAAGCTCCTACGAGCAGTACTTC.